The 6 T cell receptor beta chains below were found in one sample sequenced in a study of blood T cells in healthy people across ages. The authors ran a second PCR of roughly 6 to 12 cycles using a sample-barcoded 5' primer and a J-beta primer mix. One entry per CDR3 protein, called by TCRdb with MiXCR from the 5' RACE reads. This table has hundreds of thousands of distinct CDR3 sequences, around 48% appearing once. The sequencing sample was made of blood. The receptors originated from an older man in good health.

V is TRBV5-5 and J is TRBJ1-2; weak D call: TRBD1 (6 bases). The germline gives CDR1 SGHKS, CDR2 YYEKEE (reference sequence). Trimming cost V 0 bases and J 13 bases, with 19 bases left between them. This CDR3 has 14 residues. CDR3: CASSLAYISTGCTF. DNA of the CDR3: TGTGCCAGCAGCTTGGCCTATATATCGACAGGATGCACCTTC.

The chain combines TRBV20-1 with TRBJ1-1; no firm D call. The CDR3 has 14 residues. Trimming removed 1 base at V and 3 bases at J, with 12 bases between. Germline V gives CDR1 DFQATT, CDR2 SNEGSKA (reference sequence). The CDR3 sequence is CSARVGSLDTEAFF. The CDR3 DNA reads as TGCAGTGCTAGAGTAGGGAGTCTGGACACTGAAGCTTTCTTT.

The rearrangement uses TRBV27 and TRBJ1-6; weak D call: TRBD1 (5 bases). This CDR3 comprises 19 residues. V was shortened by 1 base and J by 10 bases, with 26 bases between the two germline ends. Per germline, CDR1 MNHEY and CDR2 SMNVEV (reference sequence). The CDR3 loop reads CASSLYRPNFQGFNSPLHF. The CDR3 nucleotides read TGTGCCAGCAGTTTATACCGTCCCAATTTTCAGGGTTTTAACTCACCCCTCCACTTT.

This clonotype has at least ten counts. In DNA, the CDR3 is TGTGCCAGCAGTCGACTAGCGGGAGTACTTACCCAGTACTTC. As protein: CASSRLAGVLTQYF. The V gene is TRBV6-5, the J gene TRBJ2-5, with 12 positions matching TRBD2. The CDR3 spans 14 residues. Germline V gives CDR1 MNHEY, CDR2 SVGAGI. V was clipped by 5 bases and J by 8 bases; unmatched bases: 6.

The V gene is TRBV7-3, the J gene TRBJ2-7; D is perhaps TRBD1 (6 bases). V lost 5 bases and J lost 3, with 11 bases in between. The CDR3 is made up of 13 amino acids. From germline, CDR1 is SGHTA and CDR2 FQGTGA. CDR3: CASSRDNNYEQYF. DNA for the CDR3: TGTGCCAGCAGCCGGGACAATAACTACGAGCAGTACTTC.

This clonotype occurred many times. The chain joins TRBV6-5 to TRBJ2-5; D uncertain. Looked up from germline, CDR1 is MNHEY and CDR2 is SVGAGI. This CDR3 comprises 15 residues. Between the trimmed V and J ends, which lost 6 bases and 2 bases, there was a span of 16 bases. This CDR3 reads CASRDSIHPQETQYF. CDR3 DNA sequence: TGTGCCAGCAGAGATTCCATACATCCTCAAGAGACCCAGTACTTC.